The 32 T cell receptor beta chains reported below all come from one sample, sequenced in a study of CD8 T cells in Susac syndrome. RNA in amounts of roughly 0.5 to 1 ug was reverse transcribed with random hexamers. TCRdb called the immunoSEQ multiplex PCR reads again in MiXCR, with one record for every CDR3 protein. The data contain some 110,000 distinct CDR3 sequences, about 94% of them singletons. Source material: CD8+ T cells from PBMCs. These TCRs come from a human donor with Susac syndrome.

This chain connects TRBV4-1 to TRBJ2-7, with a possible D match to TRBD1 (5 bases). V dropped 0 bases and J dropped 6 bases, with 6 bases sitting between them. Germline V CDR1 and CDR2: MGHRA, YSYEKL. The CDR3 runs to 12 residues. CDR3 region: CASSQDTGEQYF. CDR3 DNA sequence: TGCGCCAGCAGCCAAGATACAGGCGAGCAGTACTTC.

The CDR3 protein is CASSSEGGWGTDTQYF. CDR3 coding DNA: TGTGCCAGCAGCTCGGAGGGGGGGTGGGGCACAGATACGCAGTATTTT. The chain has TRBV7-8 and TRBJ2-3; possibly TRBD2 for D (7 bases). The CDR3 contains 16 residues. The V gene's germline CDR1 is SGHVS and CDR2 FQNEAQ. The V gene lost 4 bases and the J gene lost 1 base, with 15 bases spanning the gap.

V usage is TRBV20-1 and J usage is TRBJ1-3; D unresolved. CDR3 length equals 13 residues. The ends were cut back, 6 bases at V and 1 base at J, with 10 bases in the middle. Germline CDR1 is DFQATT and CDR2 is SNEGSKA (reference sequence). The CDR3 here is CSAPVGSGNTIYF. CDR3 sequence (DNA): TGCAGTGCCCCGGTAGGATCTGGAAACACCATATATTTT.

The chain couples TRBV6-5 to TRBJ1-3, with 10 nucleotides matching TRBD1. J gave up 4 bases and V 6 bases, and 6 bases lay outside the gene matches. The CDR3 runs to 15 residues. Germline V gene sequence: CDR1 MNHEY, CDR2 SVGAGI. The CDR3 nucleotides read TGTGCCAGCAGCGCAGACAGGGGGCTAGGAAACACCATATATTTT. It is translated as CASSADRGLGNTIYF.

The V call is TRBV20-1, the J call TRBJ1-6, with a tentative D call TRBD1 (5 bases). V was trimmed by 0 bases and J by 8 bases, leaving 5 bases between them. Germline assignment: CDR1 DFQATT and CDR2 SNEGSKA (reference sequence). The CDR3 has 12 amino acids. The CDR3: CSAREGDSPLHF. CDR3 coding DNA: TGCAGTGCTAGAGAAGGGGATTCACCCCTCCACTTT.

The chain uses TRBV5-1 and TRBJ2-1, with 8 bases fitting TRBD2. The junction had 7 bases not matched to a gene; V was cut back by 2 bases and J by 9 bases. CDR1 is SGHRS and CDR2 is YFSETQ in the germline V gene. This CDR3 contains 14 residues. The CDR3 DNA is TGCGCCAGCAGCTTCGGGGGGGGGCCGGTTGAGCAGTTCTTC. Protein: CASSFGGGPVEQFF.

This clonotype was recorded once. V gene TRBV20-1 combines with J gene TRBJ2-7, with D maybe TRBD1 (5 bases). Deletions cut 5 bases from V and 4 bases from J, with 18 bases between. CDR3 size: 14 residues. CDR1 DFQATT and CDR2 SNEGSKA come from the germline V gene (reference sequence). The CDR3 sequence is CSASSPDTPYEQYF. The CDR3 nucleotides read TGCAGTGCTTCCTCGCCGGACACCCCTTACGAGCAGTACTTC.

The J gene is TRBJ2-3, the V gene TRBV29-1; D may be TRBD2 (6 bases). CDR1 is SQVTM, CDR2 ANQGSEA, per germline. With 2 bases removed from V and 7 bases from J, the gap between germline ends came to 22 bases. CDR3 length equals 16 residues. The CDR3, as DNA: TGCAGCGTTGAACGGGGATCCGGGACCGGGGGATATACGCAGTATTTT. It translates to CSVERGSGTGGYTQYF.

In its sample, this clonotype was seen a few times. This chain uses TRBV29-1 with TRBJ1-2, with no clear D. This CDR3 region has 10 residues. With 1 base removed from V and 7 bases from J, the gap between germline ends came to 4 bases. Looked up from germline, CDR1 is SQVTM and CDR2 is ANQGSEA. This chain's CDR3 is CSVEGGGYTF. Written as DNA, the CDR3 is TGCAGCGTTGAAGGGGGTGGCTACACCTTC. The whole variable domain, remainder taken from reference TRBV29-1 and TRBJ1-2, is SAVISQKPSRDICQRGTSLTIQCQVDSQVTMMFWYRQQPGQSLTLIATANQGSEATYESGFVIDKFPISRPNLTFSTLTVSNMSPEDSSIYLCSVEGGGYTFGSGTRLTVV.

The chain has TRBV11-2 and TRBJ2-5; TRBD1 aligns across 7 bases. The CDR3 has 16 residues. The germline V gene encodes CDR1 SGHAT and CDR2 FQNNGV. J was trimmed by 3 bases and V by 0 bases; bases with no gene match: 7. The CDR3: CASSLDPPTGKETQYF. In DNA, the CDR3 is TGTGCCAGCAGCTTAGATCCCCCGACAGGGAAAGAGACCCAGTACTTC.

The chain employs TRBV19 and TRBJ2-4; 7 bases line up with TRBD1. Unmatched junction bases numbered 1, after V lost 1 base and J lost 1 base. The length of the CDR3 is 15 residues. Germline V lookup: CDR1 LNHDA, CDR2 SQIVND (reference sequence). The CDR3 sequence is CASSIADRAKNIQYF. The DNA for the CDR3 is TGTGCCAGTAGTATAGCGGACAGGGCCAAAAACATTCAGTACTTC. The full variable domain, with the rest looked up from reference TRBV19 and TRBJ2-4, is DGGITQSPKYLFRKEGQNVTLSCEQNLNHDAMYWYRQDPGQGLRLIYYSQIVNDFQKGDIAEGYSVSREKKESFPLTVTSAQKNPTAFYLCASSIADRAKNIQYFGAGTRLSVL.

This chain joins TRBV29-1 and TRBJ1-1; D unclear. The ends were cut back, 4 bases at V and 1 base at J, with 10 bases in the middle. The CDR3 is made up of 13 amino acids. The germline V gene has CDR1 SQVTM and CDR2 ANQGSEA. CDR3 bases: TGCAGCGTTGTGGAGTTGTCGAACACTGAAGCTTTCTTT. It specifies CSVVELSNTEAFF.

The chain couples TRBV20-1 to TRBJ1-5; D is undetermined. Trimming took off 3 bases at V and 3 bases at J, with 18 bases between the two ends. From germline, CDR1 is DFQATT and CDR2 SNEGSKA (reference sequence). The CDR3 is made up of 16 amino acids. CDR3 sequence: CSASLFYREDNQPQHF. The CDR3 bases are TGCAGTGCTAGTCTCTTCTATAGGGAAGACAATCAGCCCCAGCATTTT.

Concerning this clonotype: The limits of the CDR3 on the DNA are not certain, so only TCRdb's listed CDR3 is given. The chain is built from TRBV29-1 and TRBJ2-7; the table's D call, TRBD1, was not checked against the DNA. The CDR3 is 14 residues long, ends included. Germline V CDR1 and CDR2: SQVTM, ANQGSEA. This CDR3 is CSVWGTGTGGRTYF.

The chain is built from TRBV4-2 and TRBJ2-7; D is ambiguous. Germline V lookup: CDR1 LGHNA, CDR2 YNFKEQ. V lost 4 bases and J 0 bases, leaving 10 bases between the germline ends. There are 14 residues in the CDR3. This CDR3 reads CASSPETPSYEQYF. Written as DNA, the CDR3 is TGTGCCAGCAGCCCCGAGACTCCCTCCTACGAGCAGTACTTC.

The rearrangement joins TRBV11-2 to TRBJ2-5; 9 bases are shared with TRBD1. There are 14 residues in the CDR3. Per germline, CDR1 SGHAT and CDR2 FQNNGV. V dropped 5 bases and J dropped 2; count of bases not matched to a gene: 3. The CDR3 sequence is CASSLTGGQETQYF. In DNA form, the CDR3 reads TGTGCCAGCAGCCTGACAGGGGGACAAGAGACCCAGTACTTC.

The CDR3 loop reads CASSTTGGNIQYF. CDR3 DNA sequence: TGTGCCAGCAGCACTACAGGGGGAAACATTCAGTACTTC. This chain links TRBV7-8 with TRBJ2-4; the match to TRBD1 covers 8 bases. Per the germline V gene, CDR1 is SGHVS and CDR2 is FQNEAQ. The CDR3 consists of 13 residues. The J segment lost 6 bases and the V segment lost 5 bases, leaving 3 bases of the junction unmatched. Looking up the rest from reference TRBV7-8 and TRBJ2-4 gives the full variable domain: GAGVSQSPRYKVAKRGQDVALRCDPISGHVSLFWYQQALGQGPEFLTYFQNEAQLDKSGLPSDRFFAERPEGSVSTLKIQRTQQEDSAVYLCASSTTGGNIQYFGAGTRLSVL.

This chain joins TRBV15 and TRBJ2-7; 8 bases fit TRBD2. In germline, CDR1 is LNHNV, CDR2 YYDKDF (reference sequence). J was trimmed by 0 bases and V by 3 bases; bases with no gene match: 13. The CDR3 runs 18 residues. DNA of the CDR3: TGTGCCACCAGCAGGGATACGCTCTCGGGGGGGGTCTCCTACGAGCAGTACTTC. It is translated as CATSRDTLSGGVSYEQYF. Variable domain in full (rest from reference TRBV15 and TRBJ2-7): DAMVIQNPRYQVTQFGKPVTLSCSQTLNHNVMYWYQQKSSQAPKLLFHYYDKDFNNEADTPDNFQSRRPNTSFCFLDIRSPGLGDTAMYLCATSRDTLSGGVSYEQYFGPGTRLTVT.

This chain links TRBV11-2 with TRBJ2-6, with TRBD1 identical over 10 bases. J lost 0 bases, V lost 11 bases, and 7 bases had no gene match. Germline CDR1 is SGHAT and CDR2 is FQNNGV. The CDR3 is made up of 16 amino acids. The CDR3 region has the DNA TGTGCCTTACGACAGGGGGCTCTCTCTGGGGCCAACGTCCTGACTTTC. Its translation: CALRQGALSGANVLTF.

The chain recombines TRBV23-1 with TRBJ2-1, with D hard to call. TRBV23-1 is assigned to the ORF class and has an uncertain function. CDR3 length equals 11 residues. V was cut by 9 bases and J by 6 bases, with 9 bases left in between. This chain's CDR3 is CASRPFNEQFF. In DNA form, the CDR3 reads TGCGCCAGTCGTCCTTTCAATGAGCAGTTCTTC.

V is TRBV20-1 and J is TRBJ2-7; either TRBD1 or TRBD2 may supply D (5 bases each). V was cut by 8 bases and J by 5 bases, with 22 bases left in between. This CDR3 contains 14 residues. Germline CDR1 and CDR2: DFQATT and SNEGSKA (reference sequence). The CDR3 DNA reads as TGCAGTTCCTGGGACCGCAGCCACCGTAACGAGCAGTACTTC. Its protein product is CSSWDRSHRNEQYF.

This clonotype was detected once. The rearrangement links TRBV2 to TRBJ2-2; D remains ambiguous. V lost 5 bases, J lost 7 bases, and 11 bases lay in between. The CDR3 sequence is 13 residues long. Per the germline V gene, CDR1 is SNHLY and CDR2 is FYNNEI. The CDR3 loop reads CASSQAGGGELFF. Written as DNA, the CDR3 is TGTGCCAGCAGTCAGGCAGGTGGCGGGGAGCTGTTTTTT. Based on the CDR3 plus reference TRBV2 and TRBJ2-2, the full variable domain is EPEVTQTPSHQVTQMGQEVILRCVPISNHLYFYWYRQILGQKVEFLVSFYNNEISEKSEIFDDQFSVERPDGSNFTLKIRSTKLEDSAMYFCASSQAGGGELFFGEGSRLTVL.

The chain combines TRBV29-1 with TRBJ2-7; D unresolved. Trimming stripped 4 bases from V and 0 bases from J, with 7 bases between. In germline, CDR1 is SQVTM, CDR2 ANQGSEA. This CDR3 is 12 amino acids long. CDR3 sequence reads: CSVAYGSYEQYF. CDR3 coding DNA: TGCAGCGTTGCTTACGGCTCCTACGAGCAGTACTTC.

The chain links TRBV5-6 to TRBJ1-5; tentatively, D is TRBD1 (5 bases). The CDR3 contains 15 residues. Germline V lookup: CDR1 SGHDT, CDR2 YYEEEE. V dropped 4 bases and J dropped 3 bases, with 14 bases sitting between them. Written as DNA, the CDR3 is TGTGCCAGCAGCCCATACGGGGGTATCAATCAGCCCCAGCATTTT. Protein: CASSPYGGINQPQHF.

The CDR3 loop is CSVGLAGGLQETQYF. The DNA of the CDR3 is TGCAGCGTTGGACTAGCGGGGGGCCTACAAGAGACCCAGTACTTC. This chain connects TRBV29-1 to TRBJ2-5, with 13 bases aligning to TRBD2. CDR1 and CDR2 (germline): SQVTM, ANQGSEA. The CDR3 totals 15 residues. V shed 4 bases, J shed 2 bases, and the junction held 4 bases outside the gene matches.

The chain recombines TRBV4-1 with TRBJ2-2; D is unclear. The CDR3 sequence is 15 residues long. Germline V gene sequence: CDR1 MGHRA, CDR2 YSYEKL. V was trimmed by 1 base and J by 1 base, leaving 7 bases between them. This chain's CDR3 is CASSQGPMNTGELFF. Written as DNA, the CDR3 is TGCGCCAGCAGCCAAGGCCCGATGAACACCGGGGAGCTGTTTTTT.

The rearrangement links TRBV27 to TRBJ1-6, with TRBD1 identical over 8 bases. Germline assignment: CDR1 MNHEY and CDR2 SMNVEV (reference sequence). The CDR3 has 14 residues. V lost 6 bases to trimming and J lost 10 bases; unmatched junction nucleotides: 8. CDR3 DNA: TGTGCCAGCAGACCCGGACAGGGAATCTCACCCCTCCACTTT. This codes for CASRPGQGISPLHF.

The V call is TRBV2, the J call TRBJ1-1, with a possible D match to TRBD1 (6 bases). With 3 bases removed from V and 2 bases from J, the gap between germline ends came to 19 bases. The CDR3 covers 17 residues. The germline V gene encodes CDR1 SNHLY and CDR2 FYNNEI. The CDR3 is CASSEPTGKRVNTEAFF. The CDR3, as DNA: TGTGCCAGCAGTGAGCCAACAGGGAAAAGAGTAAACACTGAAGCTTTCTTT.

The chain couples TRBV5-1 to TRBJ2-3; D perhaps matches TRBD2 (5 bases). This CDR3 region has 17 residues. Germline V gene sequence: CDR1 SGHRS, CDR2 YFSETQ. The ends were cut back, 5 bases at V and 6 bases at J, with 25 bases in the middle. The CDR3 DNA is TGCGCCAGCAGTCCCCGTAGCCAGCGGATCTCAACGGATACGCAGTATTTT. Translating it yields CASSPRSQRISTDTQYF.

The V call is TRBV20-1, the J call TRBJ1-2; 8 bases are shared with TRBD1. Germline CDR1 reads DFQATT; CDR2 reads SNEGSKA (reference sequence). Unmatched junction bases numbered 3, after V lost 4 bases and J lost 2 bases. The CDR3 length is 13 residues. CDR3 in amino acids: CSANDRGNYGYTF. CDR3 nucleotide sequence: TGCAGTGCTAACGACAGGGGAAACTATGGCTACACCTTC.

This chain joins TRBV4-1 and TRBJ2-1, with D perhaps being TRBD1 or TRBD2 (7 bases each). The CDR3 runs 15 residues. The germline V gene encodes CDR1 MGHRA and CDR2 YSYEKL. V was clipped by 4 bases and J by 8 bases, with 18 bases between them. The CDR3 here is CASSRSRPGGDEQFF. DNA for the CDR3: TGCGCCAGCAGCCGATCGAGACCAGGGGGGGATGAGCAGTTCTTC.

The V and J genes are TRBV20-1 and TRBJ2-1; unclear D gene. The germline CDR1 and CDR2 sequences are DFQATT and SNEGSKA (reference sequence). This CDR3 contains 12 residues. Trimming took 6 bases from V and 5 from J, leaving 11 bases between them. The CDR3 region has the DNA TGCAGTGCGATGCCCCCCAACAATGAGCAGTTCTTC. This codes for CSAMPPNNEQFF.